This T cell receptor beta chain was sequenced during a study of T cell clonotyping in hematopoietic cell transplantation. With regard to this clone: Its specificity is unknown.

Only in-frame clones appear in the TCRdb table, and some are missing; sequencing was by immunoSEQ multiplex PCR. The data show 35,000 to 45,000 clones, 95% seen once. Germline-derived CDR1 and CDR2 are SGHRS and YFSETQ. V shed 1 base, J shed 5 bases, and the junction held 2 bases outside the gene matches. The CDR3 totals 15 residues. General observations from the study: Pathologically expanded recipient clonotypes increased progressively from day 30 to day 180 as diversity fell.

Documented time point: recipient sample about 28 days before transplant, after cytoreduction. The specimen comprised peripheral blood mononuclear cells, sampled before stem cell transplant. This rearrangement joins TRBV5-1 to TRBJ2-5, with 13 nucleotides matching TRBD2. This receptor was taken from a man in his forties or fifties with chronic myeloid leukemia. Some clones in this sample may be carry-over from other donors' samples. Written as DNA, the CDR3 is TGCGCCAGCAGCTTGACTAGCGGGGGGGCCGAGACCCAGTACTTC. It codes for CASSLTSGGAETQYF.